This T cell receptor beta chain appears in the sequencing data of a study of graft-versus-host responses after intestinal transplantation. For the study at large: The transplants performed in recipients were multivisceral, liver-intestinal, or isolated intestinal. Induction with anti-thymocyte globulin, then tacrolimus and steroids for around three years, was given to all recipients. Overall study findings and caveats: In recipient marrow, GvH clones were found, and some appeared first in ileum or blood.

About this clone: Its antigen remains unknown.

Measured with immunoSEQ multiplex PCR; TCRdb has only the in-frame clones, and not every one. The data hold some 79,000 clones, with 85% to 90% observed a single time. Trimming pared 2 bases from V and 6 bases from J, leaving 11 bases between. This CDR3 contains 13 residues. Germline values: CDR1 SGHNT, CDR2 YYREEE (reference sequence). V gene TRBV5-4 combines with J gene TRBJ1-2, with D maybe TRBD1 (5 bases). The material was unstimulated CD4+ T cells sorted from spleen or lymph node cells, obtained before intestinal transplant. The origin of this receptor is a human donor who received an intestinal transplant. Here the CDR3 DNA reads TGTGCCAGCAGCTTTGACGGAGGGGATGGCTACACCTTC. This translates into CASSFDGGDGYTF.